This TCR beta chain is drawn from a study of cytomegalovirus exposure and HLA in healthy donors. 60 Vbeta and 13 Jbeta primers were used in PCR. Sequenced by immunoSEQ multiplex PCR; TCRdb stores in-frame clones only, minus some. The table shows more than 200,000 clones, with roughly 82% occurring only once. The CDR3 runs to 14 residues. Germline CDR1 and CDR2: LGHNT and FRNRAP. J lost 5 bases, V lost 5 bases, and 7 bases had no gene match. This chain uses TRBV12-5 with TRBJ2-5; 8 nucleotides line up with TRBD2. The specimen was PBMCs. This clonotype was obtained from a man aged 40-50 years in good health and CMV-seropositive. CDR3 loop: CASGPGTSLETQYF. CDR3 sequence (DNA): TGTGCTAGTGGTCCCGGGACTAGTCTGGAGACCCAGTACTTC.